In its sample, the clone carrying this T cell receptor (beta chain) was seen a few times. In the study's own analysis: For nucleated cells, counts were estimated from reference gene primer amplification. TCRdb's table, derived via immunoSEQ multiplex PCR, lists solely in-frame clones and lacks some. V and J calls and clone size are copied from that table; D and trimming were computed from the DNA. Among 130,000 or so clones listed, approximately 80% were seen once. These data are taken from a study of blood T cell repertoires in COVID-19. Across the whole study: Donors in the United States, Italy and Spain gave samples during acute or convalescent COVID-19. The analysed material was cDNA or gDNA that came from T cells, B-cell-depleted T cells, or PBMCs.

The CDR3 extends over 13 amino acids. Trimming left V 6 bases short and J 4 bases short, with 12 bases between. The receptor's source is a woman aged 55-70 years with acute or convalescent COVID-19. What was sequenced was peripheral blood. V usage is TRBV12-3 or TRBV12-4 and J usage is TRBJ1-1, with D possibly TRBD1 on 5 matching bases. The CDR3 bases are TGTGCCAGCAGGTCGCAGGGTACCACTGAAGCTTTCTTT. Amino acids: CASRSQGTTEAFF.